A selection of T cell receptor beta chains follows, all from one sample in a study of T cells in Graves' hyperthyroidism and ophthalmopathy. TCRdb independently ran MiXCR on the multiplex PCR reads; one entry per CDR3 protein. The data hold a few hundred thousand distinct CDR3 sequences, with 46% observed a single time. Sequencing used peripheral blood or thyroid tissue (not recorded which). The receptors originated from an adult woman with Graves' disease, either hyperthyroidism or ophthalmopathy (not recorded which). Each CDR3 is given without its conserved first and last residue. The order of the fields is V gene, CDR3 length, D gene, J gene, CDR3 protein. The D gene is left open where the match is weak.

v_gene: TRBV20-1
len: 10
d_gene: NA
j_gene: TRBJ1-4
CDR3aa: SAPAGSEKLF

v_gene: TRBV2
len: 14
d_gene: TRBD2
j_gene: TRBJ2-2
CDR3aa: ASSEDGTSSWGELF

v_gene: TRBV7-6
len: 15
d_gene: NA
j_gene: TRBJ1-6
CDR3aa: ASSLISRSSYNSPLH

v_gene: TRBV10-3
len: 11
d_gene: TRBD2
j_gene: TRBJ2-1
CDR3aa: ASGTSGINEQF

v_gene: TRBV11-2
len: 12
d_gene: NA
j_gene: TRBJ2-5
CDR3aa: ASTARAKGETQY

v_gene: TRBV9
len: 11
d_gene: TRBD2
j_gene: TRBJ2-7
CDR3aa: ASSAGEVYEQY

v_gene: TRBV14
len: 14
d_gene: TRBD1
j_gene: NA
CDR3aa: ASSSHPGTACYEQY

v_gene: TRBV4-1
len: 14
d_gene: TRBD1
j_gene: TRBJ1-5
CDR3aa: ASSQMDRGDIQPQH

v_gene: TRBV19
len: 13
d_gene: NA
j_gene: TRBJ2-2
CDR3aa: ASSMAAQETGELF

v_gene: TRBV10-1
len: 12
d_gene: NA
j_gene: TRBJ1-2
CDR3aa: ASSEFGRDYGYT

v_gene: TRBV10-3
len: 10
d_gene: NA
j_gene: TRBJ1-2
CDR3aa: AITISGRAYT

v_gene: TRBV10-3
len: 15
d_gene: TRBD2
j_gene: TRBJ2-7
CDR3aa: AISESLGTSGRGEQY

v_gene: TRBV12-3/TRBV12-4
len: 12
d_gene: TRBD1
j_gene: TRBJ1-1
CDR3aa: ASSLRTGDPEAF

v_gene: TRBV29-1
len: 12
d_gene: NA
j_gene: TRBJ1-4
CDR3aa: SVVGPSLGEKLF

v_gene: TRBV10-3
len: 11
d_gene: TRBD1
j_gene: TRBJ2-5
CDR3aa: AISQDRDQPQY

v_gene: TRBV7-8
len: 13
d_gene: TRBD2
j_gene: TRBJ2-7
CDR3aa: ASSAVAGGGYEQY

v_gene: TRBV10-1
len: 15
d_gene: TRBD1
j_gene: TRBJ1-5
CDR3aa: AKEPQGQGASNQPQH

v_gene: TRBV20-1
len: 13
d_gene: NA
j_gene: TRBJ1-5
CDR3aa: SARDRLYSNQPQH

v_gene: TRBV12-3/TRBV12-4
len: 12
d_gene: NA
j_gene: TRBJ1-2
CDR3aa: ASSATRLLYGYT

v_gene: TRBV7-9
len: 10
d_gene: NA
j_gene: TRBJ2-7
CDR3aa: ASSLRDYEQY

v_gene: TRBV3-1
len: 14
d_gene: NA
j_gene: TRBJ1-1
CDR3aa: ASSQDRRRGATEAF

v_gene: TRBV7-2
len: 13
d_gene: NA
j_gene: TRBJ1-3
CDR3aa: ASSLGHFSGNTIY

v_gene: TRBV12-3/TRBV12-4
len: 12
d_gene: NA
j_gene: TRBJ1-5
CDR3aa: ASSWSRGHQPQH

v_gene: TRBV25-1
len: 16
d_gene: TRBD1
j_gene: TRBJ2-3
CDR3aa: ASSDMPGTGYIADTQY

v_gene: TRBV4-2
len: 13
d_gene: NA
j_gene: TRBJ1-1
CDR3aa: ASSPWGGVDTEAF

v_gene: TRBV20-1
len: 12
d_gene: TRBD1
j_gene: TRBJ1-2
CDR3aa: SATPGQANYGYT

v_gene: TRBV29-1
len: 9
d_gene: NA
j_gene: TRBJ2-6
CDR3aa: SVQGANVLT

v_gene: TRBV7-3
len: 12
d_gene: NA
j_gene: TRBJ1-1
CDR3aa: ASSSRQVLTEAF

v_gene: TRBV7-9
len: 10
d_gene: NA
j_gene: TRBJ1-2
CDR3aa: ASSLMESRYT

v_gene: TRBV12-3/TRBV12-4
len: 13
d_gene: TRBD1
j_gene: TRBJ1-5
CDR3aa: ASSQGDYSNQPQH

v_gene: TRBV5-5
len: 13
d_gene: NA
j_gene: TRBJ2-5
CDR3aa: ASSFRRDHQETQY

v_gene: TRBV6-5
len: 11
d_gene: NA
j_gene: TRBJ1-2
CDR3aa: ASRRALLYGYT

v_gene: TRBV20-1
len: 11
d_gene: NA
j_gene: TRBJ1-5
CDR3aa: SGGRGSGQPQH

v_gene: TRBV12-3/TRBV12-4
len: 13
d_gene: NA
j_gene: TRBJ1-1
CDR3aa: ASRPRQVPNTEAF

v_gene: TRBV20-1
len: 16
d_gene: TRBD1
j_gene: TRBJ1-5
CDR3aa: SASRHDRVSYSNQLQH

v_gene: TRBV6-1
len: 12
d_gene: TRBD1
j_gene: TRBJ1-4
CDR3aa: ASRMQGDSEKLF

v_gene: TRBV5-8
len: 14
d_gene: TRBD1
j_gene: TRBJ1-4
CDR3aa: ASSNQGAGTNEKLF

v_gene: TRBV29-1
len: 11
d_gene: NA
j_gene: TRBJ1-2
CDR3aa: SVGPESAGGYT

v_gene: TRBV5-1
len: 12
d_gene: NA
j_gene: TRBJ1-2
CDR3aa: ASSPNGGDYGYT

v_gene: TRBV6-5
len: 13
d_gene: TRBD1
j_gene: TRBJ2-7
CDR3aa: ASSLKPGQGNEQY

v_gene: TRBV12-5
len: 12
d_gene: NA
j_gene: TRBJ2-2
CDR3aa: ASGRDINTGELF

v_gene: TRBV11-2
len: 12
d_gene: NA
j_gene: TRBJ1-2
CDR3aa: ASTLGGTLYGYT